The 31 T cell receptor beta chains below come from one sample, sequenced in a study of T cell clonality in common variable immunodeficiency. Some clones are missing from TCRdb's copy, which holds only in-frame ones; the method was immunoSEQ multiplex PCR. Observed in the sample are tens of thousands of clones, none of them singletons. The sequenced sample consisted of peripheral blood mononuclear cells. These receptors originate from a person aged 18 to 69 in good health.

This clone came up many times. The CDR3 extends 3 residues past the end of the read, so its final part is completed from the germline J gene. The chain uses TRBV12-3 or TRBV12-4 and TRBJ2-1, with D possibly being TRBD2 (5 bases). V gave up 5 bases and J gave up 4 bases, with 15 bases separating them. The CDR3 is 15 residues long. CDR3 DNA (partial): TGTGCCAGCAGTACTCCCCCCAGGACTTACAATGAG. Protein: CASSTPPRTYNE. The whole CDR3 is CASSTPPRTYNEQFF.

This clone was seen ten or more times. The read ends 3 residues shy of where the CDR3 ends; the end is completed using the germline J gene. This chain joins TRBV19 and TRBJ2-1, with 14 bases identical to TRBD2. The CDR3 is 14 amino acids. In germline, CDR1 is LNHDA, CDR2 SQIVND (reference sequence). V was pared by 8 bases and J by 6 bases, with 3 bases of the junction left unmatched. The CDR3 bases that were read are TGTGCCAGTTCGGGACTAGCGGGAGCCAATGAG. Its translation is CASSGLAGANE. In full, the CDR3 reads CASSGLAGANEQFF.

This clone was recorded at least ten times. Read data end 3 residues before the CDR3 end; the end is taken from the germline J gene. The V call is TRBV9, the J call TRBJ2-7, with D perhaps TRBD2 (8 bases). Germline V gene data show CDR1 as SGDLS and CDR2 as YYNGEE. Between the trimmed V and J ends, which lost 3 bases and 1 base, there was a span of 23 bases. The CDR3 loop spans 18 amino acids. The sequenced part of the CDR3 DNA is TGTGCCAGCAGCGCGCAGGGGGGTTTAGCGGGGCGTTCCTACGAG. Protein product: CASSAQGGLAGRSYE. The entire CDR3 protein reads CASSAQGGLAGRSYEQYF. The full variable domain, rest sourced from reference TRBV9 and TRBJ2-7, is DSGVTQTPKHLITATGQRVTLRCSPRSGDLSVYWYQQSLDQGLQFLIQYYNGEERAKGNILERFSAQQFPDLHSELNLSSLELGDSALYFCASSAQGGLAGRSYEQYFGPGTRLTVT.

This clone showed up many times. Coverage ceases 3 residues before the CDR3 finishes, and the germline J gene fills in the end. The chain carries TRBV2 and TRBJ1-2, with 7 bases identical to TRBD1. The CDR3 sequence is 14 residues long. After removal of 7 bases from V and 7 bases from J, the junction contained 12 bases not matched to a gene. Germline assignment: CDR1 SNHLY and CDR2 FYNNEI. CDR3 bases read: TGTGCCAGCACAGGCAGGGGGGCGTTCAGTGGC. This sequence encodes CASTGRGAFSG. The CDR3 as a whole reads CASTGRGAFSGYTF.

This clone was counted ten times or more. The observed sequence ends 3 residues before the CDR3 terminus, with the missing tail filled in from the germline J gene. This chain joins TRBV5-1 and TRBJ2-2, with TRBD1 identical over 7 bases. The ends lost 2 bases at V and 5 bases at J; junction bases unmatched: 9. The V gene's germline CDR1 is SGHRS and CDR2 YFSETQ. This CDR3 is 16 amino acids long. Partial CDR3 DNA: TGCGCCAGCAGCTTCGGGGTGGGACAGACGACCGGGGAG. The encoded protein is CASSFGVGQTTGE. The entire CDR3 protein reads CASSFGVGQTTGELFF.

This clone was found many times. The read finishes 3 residues shy of the CDR3 end, and the germline J gene is used to complete it. The rearrangement joins TRBV20-1 to TRBJ2-2, with 10 bases aligning to TRBD2. Losses at the gene ends were 1 base for V and 4 bases for J; bases not matched to a gene: 3. CDR1 is DFQATT, CDR2 SNEGSKA, per germline (reference sequence). This CDR3 is built from 15 residues. Partial CDR3 DNA: TGCAGTGCTAGAGGGACTAGCGGAGTCACCGGGGAG. Its translation is CSARGTSGVTGE. The entire CDR3 protein is CSARGTSGVTGELFF.

This clone was detected ten times or more. The read ends 3 residues early relative to the CDR3; the germline J gene fills the gap. The V call is TRBV7-2, the J call TRBJ2-5, with D maybe TRBD1 (6 bases). The CDR3 runs 14 residues. Trimming took off 4 bases at V and 5 bases at J, with 14 bases between the two ends. Looked up from germline, CDR1 is SGHTA and CDR2 is FQGNSA. Incomplete CDR3 DNA: TGTGCCAGCAGCTCGATGGGGGCGGTGGAGACC. Protein: CASSSMGAVET. The whole CDR3 protein reads CASSSMGAVETQYF.

There are many counts of this clone. The sequenced fragment ends 3 residues before the CDR3 boundary, so the rest is inferred from the germline J gene. The chain carries TRBV5-1 and TRBJ2-4; a possible D gene is TRBD2 (5 bases). The V gene lost 4 bases and the J gene lost 1 base, with 12 bases spanning the gap. CDR3 size: 15 residues. Germline assignment: CDR1 SGHRS and CDR2 YFSETQ. Here the CDR3 reads CASSPELVAKNIQYF. The CDR3 DNA, read in part, is TGCGCCAGCAGCCCAGAACTAGTTGCCAAAAACATT.

This clone has at least ten counts. CDR3 sequence: CASSQEQGMTEAFF. The CDR3 DNA, read in part, is TGTGCCAGCAGCCAAGAGCAAGGTATGACTGAA. V is TRBV4-2 and J is TRBJ1-1; unclear D gene. The CDR3 end lies 3 residues beyond the end of the read and is filled in from the germline J gene. Germline V gene sequence: CDR1 LGHNA, CDR2 YNFKEQ. The V and J ends lost 0 bases and 5 bases respectively, with 10 bases between them. The CDR3 totals 14 residues.

This clone was seen many times. The read comes to an end 3 residues before the CDR3 does, leaving the germline J gene to fill in the end. The chain joins TRBV20-1 to TRBJ2-7; D perhaps matches TRBD2 (6 bases). This CDR3 has 14 residues. V was trimmed by 4 bases and J by 3 bases, leaving 16 bases between them. Per germline, CDR1 DFQATT and CDR2 SNEGSKA (reference sequence). The CDR3 region is CSAKSGTGVYEQYF. CDR3 DNA (partial): TGCAGTGCTAAATCCGGGACGGGGGTCTACGAG.

This clone occurred many times. With the read ending 3 residues before the CDR3 end, the germline J gene is used to fill in that end. This chain joins TRBV7-3 and TRBJ2-3; no clear D. V lost 1 base and J lost 0, with 5 bases in between. The germline V gene has CDR1 SGHTA and CDR2 FQGTGA. CDR3 length: 14 amino acids. CDR3 bases read: TGTGCCAGCAGCTTAATGGCTAGCACAGATACG. It codes for CASSLMASTDT. The whole CDR3 protein is CASSLMASTDTQYF.

This clone has at least ten counts. The read halts 3 residues ahead of the CDR3 end, with the missing end drawn from the germline J gene. This rearrangement joins TRBV5-1 to TRBJ2-2, with TRBD2 matching 8 bases. The V and J ends lost 2 bases and 8 bases, in that order; junction bases with no gene match: 8. Germline V CDR1 and CDR2: SGHRS, YFSETQ. This CDR3 contains 15 residues. CDR3 sequence: CASSFAGGGNGELFF. The part of the CDR3 DNA that was read is TGCGCCAGCAGCTTCGCGGGGGGAGGAAATGGGGAG.

This clone was counted at least ten times. With the read ending 3 residues before the CDR3 end, the germline J gene is used to fill in that end. This chain links TRBV20-1 with TRBJ1-6; possibly TRBD1 for D (5 bases). The CDR3 loop spans 16 amino acids. Deletions cut 1 base from V and 6 bases from J, with 16 bases between. From germline, CDR1 is DFQATT and CDR2 SNEGSKA (reference sequence). CDR3 DNA (partial): TGCAGTGCTAGAGGGGGGGTTGGGGGTTTTAATTCACCC. It codes for CSARGGVGGFNSP. The full CDR3 sequence reads CSARGGVGGFNSPLHF.

This clone has only a few counts. From the germline J gene comes the end of the CDR3, since the read stops 3 residues before it. This chain connects TRBV7-2 to TRBJ1-3, with TRBD1 matching over 7 bases. Germline CDR1 and CDR2: SGHTA and FQGNSA. The CDR3 runs to 14 residues. The J segment lost 2 bases and the V segment lost 5 bases, leaving 3 bases of the junction unmatched. The sequenced part of the CDR3 DNA is TGTGCCAGCAGCAAGACAGGGCCTGGAAACACC. Protein sequence: CASSKTGPGNT. The CDR3 reads in full as CASSKTGPGNTIYF. The full variable domain, completed using reference TRBV7-2 and TRBJ1-3, is GAGVSQSPSNKVTEKGKDVELRCDPISGHTALYWYRQSLGQGLEFLIYFQGNSAPDKSGLPSDRFSAERTGGSVSTLTIQRTQQEDSAVYLCASSKTGPGNTIYFGEGSWLTVV.

Ten or more counts support this clone. The covered CDR3 bases are TGTGCCAGCAGCTTGGACAGAGGATTCTCCTATAATTCACCC. It translates to CASSLDRGFSYNSP. The full CDR3 protein reads CASSLDRGFSYNSPLHF. The chain employs TRBV7-8 and TRBJ1-6; D may be TRBD1 (6 bases). The CDR3 extends 3 residues past the end of the read, so its final part is completed from the germline J gene. With 3 bases removed from V and 0 bases from J, the gap between germline ends came to 12 bases. Germline CDR1 is SGHVS and CDR2 is FQNEAQ. This CDR3 region has 17 residues.

This clone showed up many times. The DNA read from the CDR3 is TGTGCCAGTAGTGCATCGACAGGGATGAACACTGAA. As protein: CASSASTGMNTE. The whole CDR3 protein is CASSASTGMNTEAFF. The chain is built from TRBV19 and TRBJ1-1; TRBD1 aligns across 7 bases. The sequenced fragment ends 3 residues before the CDR3 boundary, so the rest is inferred from the germline J gene. V lost 5 bases, J lost 0 bases, and 6 bases stayed unmatched. This CDR3 contains 15 residues. Germline CDR1 reads LNHDA; CDR2 reads SQIVND (reference sequence).

This clone was seen more than once but under ten times. The read ends 3 residues before the CDR3 terminus; that terminus is restored from the germline J gene. The rearrangement joins TRBV19 to TRBJ2-3; perhaps TRBD2 as D (5 bases). CDR1 and CDR2 (germline): LNHDA, SQIVND (reference sequence). Deletions cut 4 bases from V and 1 base from J, with 15 bases between. CDR3 length equals 16 residues. CDR3 amino acids: CASSKVLAGGTDTQYF. CDR3 DNA, as far as it was read: TGTGCCAGTAGTAAAGTGTTGGCCGGGGGCACAGATACG.

Many counts were recorded for this clone. The read falls 3 residues short of the CDR3 end, and the missing part is taken from the germline J gene. The rearrangement links TRBV25-1 to TRBJ2-1; D is unresolved. The CDR3 is made up of 11 amino acids. The V and J ends lost 2 bases and 7 bases respectively, with 3 bases between them. Germline values: CDR1 MGHDK, CDR2 SYGVNS. Partial CDR3 DNA: TGTGCCAGCAGTGAACCTAATGAG. The encoded protein is CASSEPNE. The CDR3, in full, reads CASSEPNEQFF.

Ten or more counts support this clone. The CDR3 is cut off 3 residues early in the read; its end comes from the germline J gene. The chain recombines TRBV7-9 with TRBJ1-4, with TRBD1 matching over 7 bases. CDR1 and CDR2 (germline): SEHNR, FQNEAQ (reference sequence). The CDR3 covers 12 residues. CDR3 DNA (partial): TGTGCCAGCAGCTTAGGTACAGGGGAA. It encodes CASSLGTGE. The full CDR3 sequence reads CASSLGTGELFF. Full variable domain (missing parts from reference TRBV7-9 and TRBJ1-4): DTGVSQNPRHKITKRGQNVTFRCDPISEHNRLYWYRQTLGQGPEFLTYFQNEAQLEKSRLLSDRFSAERPKGSFSTLEIQRTEQGDSAMYLCASSLGTGELFFGSGTQLSVL.

This clone was counted many times. CDR3 region: CASSLGGRGETQYF. CDR3 DNA, as far as it was read: TGTGCCAGCAGCTTAGGAGGCAGGGGAGAAACC. V gene TRBV7-9 combines with J gene TRBJ2-5; D is perhaps TRBD1 (6 bases). The CDR3 end falls 3 residues outside the read, so it is completed with the germline J gene. The CDR3 contains 14 residues. Germline V gene data show CDR1 as SEHNR and CDR2 as FQNEAQ (reference sequence).

The sample holds many counts of this clone. The read ends 3 residues early relative to the CDR3; the germline J gene fills the gap. V gene TRBV7-2 combines with J gene TRBJ2-1; 10 nucleotides line up with TRBD2. Germline V CDR1 and CDR2: SGHTA, FQGNSA. After removal of 0 bases from V and 7 bases from J, the junction contained 0 bases not matched to a gene. The CDR3 loop spans 14 amino acids. The chain's CDR3 is CASSLATSGNEQFF. The part of the CDR3 DNA that was read is TGTGCCAGCAGCTTAGCGACTAGCGGGAATGAG.

At least ten counts were recorded for this clone. The sequenced part of the CDR3 DNA is TGTGCCAGCAGCCTACAGGGATACGGGGAG. Translation gives CASSLQGYGE. The CDR3, in full, reads CASSLQGYGELFF. This chain connects TRBV5-6 to TRBJ2-2, with D tentatively TRBD1 (6 bases). Coverage ceases 3 residues before the CDR3 finishes, and the germline J gene fills in the end. Looked up from germline, CDR1 is SGHDT and CDR2 is YYEEEE. The V end lost 4 bases, the J end lost 7 bases, and 11 bases lay between the germline ends. The length of the CDR3 is 13 residues.

This clone has a count of ten or more. Read sequence stops 3 residues before the CDR3 end, and the germline J gene provides the missing end. This sequence joins TRBV24-1 and TRBJ2-5, with D possibly matching TRBD2 (6 bases). Looked up from germline, CDR1 is KGHDR and CDR2 is SFDVKD. The V end lost 3 bases, the J end lost 0 bases, and 10 bases lay between the germline ends. The CDR3 has 15 amino acids. The covered CDR3 bases are TGTGCCACCAGTGATGGCGGGGCTAACCAAGAGACC. It is translated as CATSDGGANQET. The entire CDR3 is CATSDGGANQETQYF.

This clone was seen ten or more times. With the read ending 3 residues before the CDR3 end, the germline J gene is used to fill in that end. This sequence joins TRBV12-3 or TRBV12-4 and TRBJ2-7; D ambiguous. V lost 2 bases and J 2 bases, leaving 10 bases between the germline ends. The CDR3 totals 14 residues. CDR3 loop: CASSLFSVTYEQYF. Partial CDR3 DNA: TGTGCCAGCAGTTTATTCAGCGTAACCTACGAG.

This clone has ten or more counts. The read finishes 3 residues shy of the CDR3 end, and the germline J gene is used to complete it. The chain employs TRBV5-1 and TRBJ2-7, with TRBD2 matching 7 bases. Trimming removed 0 bases from V and 2 bases from J; junction bases left unmatched: 5. CDR1 is SGHRS and CDR2 is YFSETQ in the germline V gene. The CDR3 runs 15 residues. Here the CDR3 reads CASSLDPSGTYEQYF. The DNA read from the CDR3 is TGCGCCAGCAGCTTGGATCCTAGCGGAACCTACGAG.

This clone has a count of ten or more. The read finishes 3 residues shy of the CDR3 end, and the germline J gene is used to complete it. This chain joins TRBV5-6 and TRBJ2-5; 7 positions agree with TRBD2. The germline V gene encodes CDR1 SGHDT and CDR2 YYEEEE. Trimming took 3 bases from V and 2 from J; bases not matched to a gene: 7. CDR3 length: 15 residues. The CDR3 loop is CASSYASGIQETQYF. The part of the CDR3 DNA that was read is TGTGCCAGCAGCTATGCTAGCGGAATACAAGAGACC.

This clone was found many times. CDR3 loop: CASSLIATENEQFF. Incomplete CDR3 DNA: TGTGCCAGCAGCCTAATAGCCACGGAGAATGAG. The chain recombines TRBV7-3 with TRBJ2-1; D uncertain. The CDR3 end falls 3 residues outside the read, so it is completed with the germline J gene. The V end was cut by 5 bases, the J end by 7 bases, with 15 bases between. Germline CDR1 is SGHTA and CDR2 is FQGTGA. The CDR3 totals 14 residues.

There are many counts of this clone. The read finishes 3 residues shy of the CDR3 end, and the germline J gene is used to complete it. This chain connects TRBV7-2 to TRBJ2-2; D may be TRBD2 (6 bases). V was cut by 3 bases and J by 6 bases, with 8 bases left in between. Germline CDR1 is SGHTA and CDR2 is FQGNSA. This CDR3 is 13 amino acids long. This CDR3 is CASSFGEAGELFF. CDR3 bases read: TGTGCCAGCAGCTTCGGGGAGGCCGGGGAG.

This clone was observed many times. The read terminates 3 residues ahead of where the CDR3 ends, so the germline J gene completes it. The rearrangement uses TRBV6-2 or TRBV6-3 and TRBJ2-2, with a tentative D call TRBD1 (6 bases). This CDR3 is built from 14 residues. V lost 6 bases and J 6 bases, leaving 14 bases between the germline ends. Germline V gene sequence: CDR1 MNHEY, CDR2 SVGEGT. CDR3 in amino acids: CASRFAGAAGELFF. The sequenced part of the CDR3 DNA is TGTGCCAGCAGGTTCGCAGGGGCCGCCGGGGAG.

The sample holds many counts of this clone. The read halts 3 residues ahead of the CDR3 end, with the missing end drawn from the germline J gene. The chain uses TRBV5-6 and TRBJ2-1; D may be TRBD1 (5 bases). The V end was cut by 0 bases, the J end by 6 bases, with 10 bases between. CDR1 is SGHDT, CDR2 YYEEEE, per germline. The CDR3 contains 14 residues. Here the CDR3 reads CASSLGQGSNEQFF. The sequenced CDR3 bases are TGTGCCAGCAGCTTGGGCCAGGGCAGCAATGAG.

As regards this clone: The read terminates 3 residues before the CDR3 end, so the remaining end is supplied by the germline J gene. V gene TRBV23-1 combines with J gene TRBJ1-3, with a tentative D call TRBD1 (6 bases). TRBV23-1 is known as an ORF, though its function is uncertain. Trimming stripped 6 bases from V and 3 bases from J, with 24 bases between. This CDR3 spans 18 amino acids. Here the CDR3 reads CASRQGGEEFFFGNTIYF. CDR3 DNA (partial): TGCGCCAGCAGACAGGGTGGGGAAGAGTTTTTTTTTGGAAACACC.